The clone carrying this T cell receptor (beta chain) has a handful of counts. The antigen is not known. This record belongs to a study of post-analysis software for immune sequencing data. Study at large: Recorded subtypes: relapsing-remitting, secondary progressive, progressive-relapsing; some patients unannotated. Study results and caveats: Five TRBV segments, including TRBV5-6, TRBV5-1 and TRBV20-1, were more frequent in patients than controls.

The CDR3 totals 16 residues. Losses at the gene ends were 2 bases for V and 4 bases for J; bases not matched to a gene: 10. The V gene's germline CDR1 is SGDLS and CDR2 YYNGEE. Every TCR beta cDNA library bore unique molecular identifiers. TCRdb used MiXCR to reprocess the PCR reads, holding one entry per CDR3 protein. The sample comprises roughly 410,000 distinct CDR3 sequences, roughly 30% of which are singletons, and roughly 13% rests with the top ten. The gene calls are TRBV9 and TRBJ1-1; TRBD1 matches at 8 bases. This TCR was recovered from a girl under 18 with multiple sclerosis. Sequencing was performed on blood. The CDR3 sequence: CASSVLTGGRGTEAFF. The CDR3 nucleotides are TGTGCCAGCAGCGTTCTAACAGGGGGGCGAGGCACTGAAGCTTTCTTT. The full variable domain, with the rest looked up from reference TRBV9 and TRBJ1-1, is DSGVTQTPKHLITATGQRVTLRCSPRSGDLSVYWYQQSLDQGLQFLIQYYNGEERAKGNILERFSAQQFPDLHSELNLSSLELGDSALYFCASSVLTGGRGTEAFFGQGTRLTVV.